These 28 T cell receptor beta chains were sequenced from one sample in a study of patients and donors after allogeneic stem cell transplantation. TCRdb re-called the RT-PCR reads with MiXCR, one entry per CDR3 protein. Among approximately 150,000 distinct CDR3 sequences, approximately 37% were seen once, and the ten largest hold roughly 52%. Specimen: blood, either unsorted or a sorted T cell fraction (not recorded which). These receptors were collected from a human donor who was either an allogeneic HSCT recipient or a stem cell or donor lymphocyte infusion donor (not recorded which). It is not recorded whose cells these are; they may come from a transplant donor.

The rearrangement joins TRBV19 to TRBJ1-5, with a possible D match to TRBD1 (5 bases). The CDR3 consists of 14 residues. Germline CDR1 and CDR2: LNHDA and SQIVND (reference sequence). V lost 3 bases, J lost 4 bases, and 10 bases lay in between. The CDR3: CASSMGAGNQPQHF. For the CDR3, the DNA is TGTGCCAGTAGTATGGGAGCAGGGAATCAGCCCCAGCATTTT.

This clonotype was counted only a few times. The gene calls are TRBV12-3 or TRBV12-4 and TRBJ1-4; a possible D gene is TRBD1 (5 bases). The germline V and J ends were trimmed by 7 bases and 5 bases, with 11 bases remaining between them. The CDR3 is made up of 13 amino acids. CDR3 in amino acids: CASTTKGNEKLFF. The CDR3 nucleotides are TGTGCCAGCACCACGAAGGGGAATGAAAAACTGTTTTTT.

The chain is built from TRBV5-8 and TRBJ2-5; TRBD1 matches 7 bases. V trimming: 4 bases; J trimming: 1 base; junction bases outside the gene matches: 7. Germline CDR1 and CDR2: SGHTS and YDEGEE. The CDR3 has 15 amino acids. The CDR3 DNA is TGTGCCAGCAGCCCGGGACAGCAGACCCAAGAGACCCAGTACTTC. Its translation is CASSPGQQTQETQYF.

V usage is TRBV15 and J usage is TRBJ1-2, with 8 bases lining up with TRBD1. CDR1 and CDR2 from the germline V gene are LNHNV and YYDKDF (reference sequence). Germline trimming cut 0 bases from V and 6 bases from J; bases unmatched to any gene: 3. This CDR3 spans 14 amino acids. CDR3 amino acids: CATSRDGTGNGYTF. The CDR3 nucleotides read TGTGCCACCAGCAGAGACGGGACAGGTAATGGCTACACCTTC.

The chain has TRBV6-2 or TRBV6-3 and TRBJ2-6; D gene uncertain. From germline, CDR1 is MNHEY and CDR2 SVGEGT. With 11 bases removed from V and 5 bases from J, the gap between germline ends came to 16 bases. The CDR3 consists of 14 residues. The CDR3 protein is CACNSPLRANVLTF. For the CDR3, the DNA is TGTGCCTGCAACAGCCCGCTGAGGGCCAACGTCCTGACTTTC.

J is TRBJ1-4 and V is TRBV12-3 or TRBV12-4, with D maybe TRBD1 (5 bases). The CDR3 is 15 residues long. Trimming cost V 6 bases and J 5 bases, with 16 bases left between them. The CDR3 is CASRPDRGENEKLFF. The CDR3 DNA sequence: TGTGCCAGCAGACCCGACCGGGGGGAAAATGAAAAACTGTTTTTT.

This clonotype turned up a few times. The V gene is TRBV20-1, the J gene TRBJ2-1, with D possibly matching TRBD1 (6 bases). Per the germline V gene, CDR1 is DFQATT and CDR2 is SNEGSKA (reference sequence). The CDR3 is 15 amino acids. V was shortened by 5 bases and J by 4 bases, with 18 bases between the two germline ends. This CDR3 is CSAQPNGGPYNEQFF. The CDR3 nucleotides read TGCAGTGCTCAACCTAATGGGGGCCCTTACAATGAGCAGTTCTTC.

This clonotype was observed a few times. This chain links TRBV6-5 with TRBJ2-1; 10 nucleotides align to TRBD2. Trimming removed 6 bases from V and 4 bases from J; junction bases left unmatched: 6. CDR1 is MNHEY, CDR2 SVGAGI, per germline. This CDR3 has 15 amino acids. The CDR3, as DNA: TGTGCCAGCAGCTCCAGCGGGGGGGATTACAATGAGCAGTTCTTC. Protein: CASSSSGGDYNEQFF.

This clonotype has at least ten counts. This chain joins TRBV12-3 or TRBV12-4 and TRBJ1-5; D is ambiguous. V was cut by 6 bases and J by 0 bases, with 9 bases left in between. The CDR3 has 14 amino acids. CDR3 sequence (DNA): TGTGCCAGCAGCTCAGGCAATAGCAATCAGCCCCAGCATTTT. Amino acid sequence: CASSSGNSNQPQHF.

The chain employs TRBV21-1 and TRBJ2-4; TRBD2 is taken as the D call from the table, unchecked against the DNA. TRBV21-1 is marked as a pseudogene. The CDR3 is made up of 14 amino acids. Written as DNA, the CDR3 is TGTGCCAGCAGCATACAGCGGGAGAAAAACATTCAGTACTTC. Its protein product is CASSIQREKNIQYF.

The rearrangement links TRBV20-1 to TRBJ1-6; D is unresolved. The V gene's germline CDR1 is DFQATT and CDR2 SNEGSKA (reference sequence). This CDR3 has 15 residues. Trimming removed 6 bases at V and 0 bases at J, with 12 bases between. DNA for the CDR3: TGCAGTGCCACCGCTAGCGTCTCCTATAATTCACCCCTCCACTTT. Encoded protein: CSATASVSYNSPLHF.

The chain uses TRBV20-1 and TRBJ2-7; perhaps TRBD2 as D (6 bases). Germline values: CDR1 DFQATT, CDR2 SNEGSKA (reference sequence). The V gene lost 3 bases and the J gene lost 4 bases, with 19 bases spanning the gap. The CDR3 has 15 residues. The CDR3 is CSARRLATLSYEQYF. The CDR3 nucleotides are TGCAGTGCTAGGAGGCTAGCGACCCTCTCATACGAGCAGTACTTC.

CDR3 amino acids: CASSSGGFLNSPLHF. CDR3 sequence (DNA): TGTGCCAGCAGCTCCGGAGGGTTCTTGAATTCACCCCTCCACTTT. V gene TRBV27 combines with J gene TRBJ1-6; D not resolved. V lost 6 bases and J lost 7, with 16 bases in between. The CDR3 sequence is 15 residues long. Germline lookup yields CDR1 MNHEY and CDR2 SMNVEV (reference sequence).

A remark on this clonotype: A junction end diverges from the germline sequence, so it may reflect a read error. The V call is TRBV10-3, the J call TRBJ2-1; the match to TRBD2 covers 11 bases. The CDR3 has 15 amino acids. Germline assignment: CDR1 ENHRY and CDR2 SYGVKD. In DNA form, the CDR3 reads TGTGTCATCAGTGATAGCGGGGGGGCGGACAATGAGCAGTTCTTC. Translation gives CVISDSGGADNEQFF.

The chain couples TRBV10-3 to TRBJ2-7; no firm D call. The ends were cut back, 0 bases at V and 2 bases at J, with 2 bases in the middle. The CDR3 is made up of 12 amino acids. Germline V CDR1 and CDR2: ENHRY, SYGVKD. The CDR3 DNA sequence: TGTGCCATCAGTGAGTCAGCCTACGAGCAGTACGTC. This gives the protein CAISESAYEQYV.

This clonotype was counted only a few times. This chain uses TRBV28 with TRBJ2-5; 10 bases match TRBD2. Trimming removed 4 bases from V and 5 bases from J; junction bases left unmatched: 7. In germline, CDR1 is MDHEN, CDR2 SYDVKM. The CDR3 length is 15 residues. Written as DNA, the CDR3 is TGTGCCAGCAGTTCACTAGCGGGGAGAGCGGAGACCCAGTACTTC. This sequence encodes CASSSLAGRAETQYF.

This clonotype appeared a few times. The chain is built from TRBV28 and TRBJ1-5; 7 positions agree with TRBD1. CDR1 is MDHEN and CDR2 is SYDVKM in the germline V gene. The CDR3 extends over 14 amino acids. Trimming at V came to 3 bases and at J to 4 bases, leaving 3 bases not matched to a gene. The CDR3 region has the DNA TGTGCCAGCAGTTTGACACAGGGGAATCAGCCCCAGCATTTT. Translation gives CASSLTQGNQPQHF.

This clonotype has a handful of counts. The chain joins TRBV29-1 to TRBJ1-5; possible D gene TRBD1, 5 bases. The CDR3 is made up of 12 amino acids. In germline, CDR1 is SQVTM, CDR2 ANQGSEA. Deletions cut 5 bases from V and 6 bases from J, with 11 bases between. CDR3 nucleotide sequence: TGCAGCGTTAGTTGGGGGAGTCAGCCCCAGCATTTT. This codes for CSVSWGSQPQHF.

Remarks on this clonotype: The germline gene is not matched at one end of the junction; a read error may be the cause. This chain uses TRBV12-3 or TRBV12-4 with TRBJ2-1; TRBD1 is a possible D gene (5 bases). The CDR3 contains 12 residues. The CDR3 spells CASSLATDHRLF. CDR3 coding DNA: TGTGCCAGCAGTTTAGCGACCGATCACAGGCTCTTC.

The J gene is TRBJ1-1, the V gene TRBV15, with 10 bases fitting TRBD1. Looked up from germline, CDR1 is LNHNV and CDR2 is YYDKDF (reference sequence). V dropped 1 base and J dropped 7; count of bases not matched to a gene: 9. This CDR3 has 16 amino acids. The CDR3 DNA is TGTGCCACCAGCAGAGGGGACAGGGGAATAACTGGTGAAGCTTTCTTT. This sequence encodes CATSRGDRGITGEAFF.

The chain links TRBV6-5 to TRBJ1-1; D not resolved. This CDR3 contains 16 residues. V shed 4 bases and J shed 3 bases, with 18 bases lying between them. Germline CDR1 MNHEY, CDR2 SVGAGI. In DNA form, the CDR3 reads TGTGCCAGCAGTTTCACCGGGCCCCCAGCGGACACTGAAGCTTTCTTT. Its translation is CASSFTGPPADTEAFF.

CDR3 coding DNA: TGCAGCTTTATCAGGGCAGGGTTAAACATTCAGTACTTC. It encodes CSFIRAGLNIQYF. The chain links TRBV29-1 to TRBJ2-4, with D possibly being TRBD1 (5 bases). Germline CDR1 is SQVTM and CDR2 is ANQGSEA. Trimming pared 8 bases from V and 6 bases from J, leaving 17 bases between. CDR3 size: 13 residues. Looking up the rest from reference TRBV29-1 and TRBJ2-4 gives the full variable domain: SAVISQKPSRDICQRGTSLTIQCQVDSQVTMMFWYRQQPGQSLTLIATANQGSEATYESGFVIDKFPISRPNLTFSTLTVSNMSPEDSSIYLCSFIRAGLNIQYFGAGTRLSVL.

The chain recombines TRBV27 with TRBJ1-1; 7 nucleotides agree with TRBD1. Germline loops: CDR1 MNHEY, CDR2 SMNVEV (reference sequence). J gave up 1 base and V 4 bases, and 3 bases lay outside the gene matches. This CDR3 contains 14 residues. CDR3 in amino acids: CASSWDRWNTEAFF. DNA of the CDR3: TGTGCCAGCAGTTGGGACAGATGGAACACTGAAGCTTTCTTT.

J is TRBJ1-1 and V is TRBV28; no clear D gene. V was clipped by 0 bases and J by 2 bases, with 10 bases between them. Germline CDR1 and CDR2: MDHEN and SYDVKM. CDR3 length: 15 amino acids. CDR3 sequence: CASSLWWVENTEAFF. The CDR3 DNA is TGTGCCAGCAGTTTATGGTGGGTGGAAAACACTGAAGCTTTCTTT.

The rearrangement joins TRBV12-3 or TRBV12-4 to TRBJ1-2; no definite D call. V was cut by 6 bases and J by 8 bases, with 13 bases left in between. The CDR3 runs 12 residues. The CDR3 here is CASSSIPGGYTF. CDR3 sequence (DNA): TGTGCCAGCAGCTCAATTCCAGGCGGCTACACCTTC.

Only a few counts were recorded for this clonotype. This rearrangement joins TRBV7-9 to TRBJ1-2; the D gene is possibly TRBD1 (6 bases). Looked up from germline, CDR1 is SEHNR and CDR2 is FQNEAQ (reference sequence). V lost 6 bases and J 2 bases, leaving 10 bases between the germline ends. The CDR3 contains 13 residues. The CDR3 protein is CASRPTGNYGYTF. CDR3 coding DNA: TGTGCCAGCAGACCCACAGGGAACTATGGCTACACCTTC.

This clonotype was seen more than once but under ten times. This chain uses TRBV28 with TRBJ2-7; a possible D gene is TRBD2 (6 bases). V gave up 6 bases and J gave up 6 bases, with 15 bases separating them. This CDR3 comprises 13 residues. CDR1 and CDR2 (germline): MDHEN, SYDVKM. The CDR3 loop is CASSRGRGSEQYF. The CDR3 DNA follows: TGTGCCAGCAGCCGAGGTCGGGGGTCCGAGCAGTACTTC.

This clonotype was recorded a few times. V is TRBV12-3 or TRBV12-4 and J is TRBJ2-1; D ambiguous. Trimming removed 1 base at V and 0 bases at J, with 13 bases between. CDR3 length equals 17 residues. CDR3 in DNA: TGTGCCAGCAGTTTAGTAACACACCTCTTCTCCTACAATGAGCAGTTCTTC. Its translation: CASSLVTHLFSYNEQFF.